Listed below are T cell receptor beta chains from one sample, sequenced in a study of blood T cells in healthy people across ages. TCRdb re-analysed the 5' RACE reads in MiXCR, keeping a single row per CDR3 protein. The table lists over 600,000 distinct CDR3 sequences, roughly three fifths of them singletons, with more than 25% in the top ten. Input material: blood. The receptor set was obtained from a middle-aged man in good health. Each CDR3 is given with its conserved first and last residue. Each record gives: D gene, V gene, J gene, clone size, CDR3 protein, CDR3 DNA. The D gene is left open where the match is weak. Size tells how often a clone was seen (once, few, many) or the class of an expanded clone, and some rows leave it out.

d_call: NA; v_call: TRBV5-5; j_call: TRBJ2-5; clone_size: many; cdr3_aa: CASSLGLIQETQYF; cdr3_nt: TGTGCCAGCAGCTTGGGACTGATCCAAGAGACCCAGTACTTC
d_call: TRBD2; v_call: TRBV20-1; j_call: TRBJ2-3; clone_size: NA; cdr3_aa: CSAEALAGGDTQYF; cdr3_nt: TGCAGTGCTGAAGCCCTAGCGGGAGGAGATACGCAGTATTTT
d_call: NA; v_call: TRBV6-6; j_call: TRBJ2-1; clone_size: NA; cdr3_aa: CASKRTEISFHEQFF; cdr3_nt: TGTGCCAGCAAAAGGACAGAAATCAGTTTCCATGAGCAGTTCTTC
d_call: NA; v_call: TRBV7-9; j_call: TRBJ1-1; clone_size: NA; cdr3_aa: CASSLGDTGWDTEAFF; cdr3_nt: TGTGCCAGCAGCTTAGGTGATACAGGATGGGACACTGAAGCTTTCTTT
d_call: TRBD1; v_call: TRBV4-2; j_call: TRBJ1-1; clone_size: NA; cdr3_aa: CASSQGRGRNTEAFF; cdr3_nt: TGTGCCAGCAGCCAAGGCAGGGGGCGGAACACTGAAGCTTTCTTT
d_call: TRBD2; v_call: TRBV7-3; j_call: TRBJ2-1; clone_size: NA; cdr3_aa: CASSDPGLAGSDEQFF; cdr3_nt: TGTGCCAGCAGCGATCCGGGACTAGCGGGTAGTGATGAGCAGTTCTTC
d_call: NA; v_call: TRBV12-3/TRBV12-4; j_call: TRBJ1-4; clone_size: NA; cdr3_aa: CASSYRGKLFF; cdr3_nt: TGTGCCAGCAGTTACCGGGGAAAACTGTTTTTT
d_call: NA; v_call: TRBV12-3/TRBV12-4; j_call: TRBJ2-7; clone_size: once; cdr3_aa: CASSFTLETRYF; cdr3_nt: TGTGCCAGCAGTTTTACCCTAGAGACCCGGTACTTC
d_call: TRBD1; v_call: TRBV7-2; j_call: TRBJ2-1; clone_size: NA; cdr3_aa: CASSVRPGQGVDEQFF; cdr3_nt: TGTGCCAGCAGCGTGCGTCCGGGACAGGGAGTCGATGAGCAGTTCTTC
d_call: NA; v_call: TRBV29-1; j_call: TRBJ2-3; clone_size: NA; cdr3_aa: CSAQLDGGGTQYF; cdr3_nt: TGCAGCGCCCAATTGGACGGAGGGGGTACGCAGTATTTT
d_call: TRBD2; v_call: TRBV3-1; j_call: TRBJ2-3; clone_size: NA; cdr3_aa: CASSQIPGRTDTQYF; cdr3_nt: TGTGCCAGCAGCCAGATCCCCGGGAGGACAGATACGCAGTATTTT
d_call: NA; v_call: TRBV7-2; j_call: TRBJ1-6; clone_size: NA; cdr3_aa: CASSLGGSSSPLHF; cdr3_nt: TGTGCCAGCAGCTTAGGGGGATCAAGTTCACCCCTCCACTTT
d_call: NA; v_call: TRBV29-1; j_call: TRBJ1-2; clone_size: few; cdr3_aa: CSVVFGKTGPYGYTF; cdr3_nt: TGCAGCGTTGTTTTTGGGAAGACAGGCCCATATGGCTACACCTTC
d_call: NA; v_call: TRBV20-1; j_call: TRBJ1-6; clone_size: NA; cdr3_aa: CSARDRGFVVGQYNSPLHF; cdr3_nt: TGCAGTGCTAGAGATCGAGGTTTTGTTGTCGGACAGTATAATTCACCCCTCCACTTT
d_call: NA; v_call: TRBV7-2; j_call: TRBJ2-1; clone_size: few; cdr3_aa: CASSPRAVYNEQFF; cdr3_nt: TGTGCCAGCAGCCCCAGGGCCGTCTACAATGAGCAGTTCTTC
d_call: NA; v_call: TRBV5-1; j_call: TRBJ2-2; clone_size: many; cdr3_aa: CASSQFGIGGELFF; cdr3_nt: TGCGCCAGCAGCCAGTTTGGGATTGGCGGGGAGCTGTTTTTT
d_call: TRBD1; v_call: TRBV11-3; j_call: TRBJ2-1; clone_size: NA; cdr3_aa: CASSLDQWGQGDNEQFF; cdr3_nt: TGTGCCAGCAGCTTAGATCAATGGGGACAGGGTGACAATGAGCAGTTCTTC
d_call: NA; v_call: TRBV29-1; j_call: TRBJ2-3; clone_size: few; cdr3_aa: CSVGPPGTDTQYF; cdr3_nt: TGCAGCGTTGGTCCACCCGGGACAGATACGCAGTATTTT
d_call: NA; v_call: TRBV12-3/TRBV12-4; j_call: TRBJ1-5; clone_size: NA; cdr3_aa: CASSFEGDNQPQHF; cdr3_nt: TGTGCCAGCAGTTTTGAGGGAGACAATCAGCCCCAGCATTTT
d_call: TRBD1; v_call: TRBV25-1; j_call: TRBJ2-6; clone_size: NA; cdr3_aa: CASGGQDTHSGANVLTF; cdr3_nt: TGTGCCAGCGGGGGACAGGATACTCACTCTGGGGCCAACGTCCTGACTTTC
d_call: TRBD1; v_call: TRBV28; j_call: TRBJ2-7; clone_size: NA; cdr3_aa: CASSSSGQVTYEQYF; cdr3_nt: TGTGCCAGCAGCTCCTCGGGACAGGTAACCTACGAGCAGTACTTC
d_call: NA; v_call: TRBV7-8; j_call: TRBJ2-7; clone_size: NA; cdr3_aa: CASSPKRPEPYEQYF; cdr3_nt: TGTGCCAGCAGCCCCAAGAGGCCGGAACCATACGAGCAGTACTTC
d_call: NA; v_call: TRBV20-1; j_call: TRBJ2-5; clone_size: many; cdr3_aa: CSARDRRYQETQYF; cdr3_nt: TGCAGTGCTAGAGATCGCCGATACCAAGAGACCCAGTACTTC
d_call: TRBD1; v_call: TRBV5-1; j_call: TRBJ1-5; clone_size: NA; cdr3_aa: CASRQGVAGSQPQHF; cdr3_nt: TGCGCCAGCAGACAGGGGGTCGCGGGAAGTCAGCCCCAGCATTTT
d_call: TRBD1; v_call: TRBV28; j_call: TRBJ2-7; clone_size: few; cdr3_aa: CASSLTGQGSPYEQYF; cdr3_nt: TGTGCCAGCAGTTTGACCGGACAGGGTAGCCCCTACGAGCAGTACTTC
d_call: TRBD1; v_call: TRBV2; j_call: TRBJ2-1; clone_size: once; cdr3_aa: CASSEEAGGLGHNEQFF; cdr3_nt: TGTGCCAGCAGTGAAGAGGCAGGGGGATTGGGACACAATGAGCAGTTCTTC
d_call: NA; v_call: TRBV15; j_call: TRBJ1-1; clone_size: NA; cdr3_aa: CATSRDRAFNTEAFF; cdr3_nt: TGTGCCACCAGCAGAGATAGGGCATTCAACACTGAAGCTTTCTTT
d_call: NA; v_call: TRBV4-3; j_call: TRBJ2-3; clone_size: few; cdr3_aa: CASSQESGTSTDTQYF; cdr3_nt: TGCGCCAGCAGCCAAGAATCAGGGACTAGCACAGATACGCAGTATTTT
d_call: TRBD2; v_call: TRBV11-2; j_call: TRBJ2-1; clone_size: NA; cdr3_aa: CASSLAGRVFGDNEQFF; cdr3_nt: TGTGCCAGCAGCTTAGCAGGGAGGGTCTTTGGGGACAATGAGCAGTTCTTC
d_call: NA; v_call: TRBV11-2; j_call: TRBJ2-3; clone_size: NA; cdr3_aa: CASSLGTRGDTDTQYF; cdr3_nt: TGTGCCAGCAGCTTAGGGACACGAGGGGACACAGATACGCAGTATTTT
d_call: TRBD1; v_call: TRBV28; j_call: TRBJ1-4; clone_size: few; cdr3_aa: CASSFGDRANEKLFF; cdr3_nt: TGTGCCAGCAGTTTCGGGGACAGGGCTAATGAAAAACTGTTTTTT
d_call: NA; v_call: TRBV6-6; j_call: TRBJ2-7; clone_size: NA; cdr3_aa: CASSYEGYEQYF; cdr3_nt: TGTGCCAGCAGTTACGAAGGGTACGAGCAGTACTTC
d_call: NA; v_call: TRBV12-3/TRBV12-4; j_call: TRBJ2-1; clone_size: few; cdr3_aa: CASSPPPNNEQFF; cdr3_nt: TGTGCCAGCAGTCCACCGCCCAACAATGAGCAGTTCTTC
d_call: NA; v_call: TRBV4-1; j_call: TRBJ1-1; clone_size: NA; cdr3_aa: CASSQEGENTEAFF; cdr3_nt: TGCGCCAGCAGCCAAGAGGGAGAGAACACTGAAGCTTTCTTT
d_call: TRBD2; v_call: TRBV10-3; j_call: TRBJ2-1; clone_size: few; cdr3_aa: CAITAGGLYNEQFF; cdr3_nt: TGTGCCATTACAGCGGGAGGCTTATACAATGAGCAGTTCTTC
d_call: NA; v_call: TRBV30; j_call: TRBJ1-1; clone_size: NA; cdr3_aa: CAWAGQCEAFF; cdr3_nt: TGTGCCTGGGCAGGACAGTGTGAAGCTTTCTTT